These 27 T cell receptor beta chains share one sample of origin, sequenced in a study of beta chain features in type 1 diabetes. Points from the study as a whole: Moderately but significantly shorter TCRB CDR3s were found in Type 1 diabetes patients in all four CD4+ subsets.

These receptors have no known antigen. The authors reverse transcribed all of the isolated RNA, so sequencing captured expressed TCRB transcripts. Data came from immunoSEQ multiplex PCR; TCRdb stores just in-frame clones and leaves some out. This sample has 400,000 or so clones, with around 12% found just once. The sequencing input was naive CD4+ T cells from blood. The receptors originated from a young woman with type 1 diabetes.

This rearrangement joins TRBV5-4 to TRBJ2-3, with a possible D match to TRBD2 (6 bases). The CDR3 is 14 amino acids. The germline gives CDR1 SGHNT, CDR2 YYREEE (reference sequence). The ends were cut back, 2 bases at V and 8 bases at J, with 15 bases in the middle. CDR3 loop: CASSFPGGLGTQYF. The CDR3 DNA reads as TGTGCCAGCAGCTTCCCCGGGGGTTTAGGTACGCAGTATTTT.

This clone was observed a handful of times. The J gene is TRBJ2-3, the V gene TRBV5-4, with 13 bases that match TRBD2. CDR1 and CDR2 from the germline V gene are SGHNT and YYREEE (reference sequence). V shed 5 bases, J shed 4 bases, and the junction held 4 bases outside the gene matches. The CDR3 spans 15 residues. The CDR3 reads CASRRTSGGADTQYF. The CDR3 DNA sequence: TGTGCCAGCAGACGGACTAGCGGGGGTGCAGATACGCAGTATTTT. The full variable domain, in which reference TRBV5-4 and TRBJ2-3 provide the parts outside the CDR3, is ETGVTQSPTHLIKTRGQQVTLRCSSQSGHNTVSWYQQALGQGPQFIFQYYREEENGRGNFPPRFSGLQFPNYSSELNVNALELDDSALYLCASRRTSGGADTQYFGPGTRLTVL.

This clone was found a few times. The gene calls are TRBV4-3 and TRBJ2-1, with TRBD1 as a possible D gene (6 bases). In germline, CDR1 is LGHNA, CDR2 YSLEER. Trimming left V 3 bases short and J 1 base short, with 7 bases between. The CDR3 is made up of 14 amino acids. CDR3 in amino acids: CASSHGTSYNEQFF. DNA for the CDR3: TGCGCCAGCAGCCATGGGACATCCTACAATGAGCAGTTCTTC.

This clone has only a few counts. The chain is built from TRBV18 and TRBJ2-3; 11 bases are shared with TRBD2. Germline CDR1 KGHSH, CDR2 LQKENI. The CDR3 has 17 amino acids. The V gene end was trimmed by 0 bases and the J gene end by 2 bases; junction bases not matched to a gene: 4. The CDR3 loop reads CASSPPGLAGPTDTQYF. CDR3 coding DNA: TGTGCCAGCTCACCACCCGGACTAGCGGGCCCCACAGATACGCAGTATTTT.

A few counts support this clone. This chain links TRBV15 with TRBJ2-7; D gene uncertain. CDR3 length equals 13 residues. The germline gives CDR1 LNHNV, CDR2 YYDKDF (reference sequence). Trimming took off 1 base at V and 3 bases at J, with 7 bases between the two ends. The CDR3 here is CATSRANFYEQYF. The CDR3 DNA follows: TGTGCCACCAGCAGAGCTAATTTCTACGAGCAGTACTTC.

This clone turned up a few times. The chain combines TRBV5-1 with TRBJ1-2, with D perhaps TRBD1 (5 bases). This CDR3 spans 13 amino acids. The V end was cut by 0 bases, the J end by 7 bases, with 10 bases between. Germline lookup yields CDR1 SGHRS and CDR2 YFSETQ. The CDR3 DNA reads TGCGCCAGCAGCTTGGCCGGGACTGTTGGCTACACCTTC. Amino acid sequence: CASSLAGTVGYTF.

Written as DNA, the CDR3 is TGCGCCAGCAGCTTCCCTCCCACAGATACGCAGTATTTT. It encodes CASSFPPTDTQYF. J is TRBJ2-3 and V is TRBV5-1; D is uncertain. V was shortened by 2 bases and J by 2 bases, with 6 bases between the two germline ends. Germline V gene lookup returns CDR1 SGHRS and CDR2 YFSETQ. This CDR3 has 13 amino acids.

The CDR3 DNA reads as TGCGCCAGCAGCCCGGGGACATCTATACAGAATCAGCCCCAGCATTTT. As protein: CASSPGTSIQNQPQHF. V and J are TRBV4-1 and TRBJ1-5; D is possibly TRBD1 (6 bases). The CDR3 runs to 16 residues. The V and J ends lost 4 bases and 4 bases respectively, with 17 bases between them. The germline V gene has CDR1 MGHRA and CDR2 YSYEKL.

CDR3 in amino acids: CASSPRRRDEQYF. CDR3 nucleotides: TGTGCCAGCTCACCACGTCGGAGAGACGAGCAGTACTTC. This chain uses TRBV18 with TRBJ2-7; no clear D. Trimming pared 1 base from V and 5 bases from J, leaving 9 bases between. The CDR3 is made up of 13 amino acids. Germline CDR1 KGHSH, CDR2 LQKENI.

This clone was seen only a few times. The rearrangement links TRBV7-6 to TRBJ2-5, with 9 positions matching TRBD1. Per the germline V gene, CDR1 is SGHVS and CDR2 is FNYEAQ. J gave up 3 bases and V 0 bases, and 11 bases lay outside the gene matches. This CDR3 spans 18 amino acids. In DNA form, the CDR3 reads TGTGCCAGCAGCTTAGCGCCTAACCCCGGGACAGGGAAAGAGACCCAGTACTTC. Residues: CASSLAPNPGTGKETQYF.

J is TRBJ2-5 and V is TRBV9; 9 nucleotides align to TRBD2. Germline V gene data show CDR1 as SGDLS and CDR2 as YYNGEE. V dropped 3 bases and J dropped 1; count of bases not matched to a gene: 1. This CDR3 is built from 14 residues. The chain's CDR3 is CASSGGGGQETQYF. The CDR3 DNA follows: TGTGCCAGCAGCGGCGGGGGGGGCCAAGAGACCCAGTACTTC. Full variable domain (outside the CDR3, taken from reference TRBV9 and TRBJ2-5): DSGVTQTPKHLITATGQRVTLRCSPRSGDLSVYWYQQSLDQGLQFLIQYYNGEERAKGNILERFSAQQFPDLHSELNLSSLELGDSALYFCASSGGGGQETQYFGPGTRLLVL.

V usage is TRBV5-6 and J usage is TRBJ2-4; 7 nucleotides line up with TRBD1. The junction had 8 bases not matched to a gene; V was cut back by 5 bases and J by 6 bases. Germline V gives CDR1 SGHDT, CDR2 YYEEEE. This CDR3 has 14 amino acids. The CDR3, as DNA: TGTGCCAGCAGAAAAGAGGGGGCGGGAAACATTCAGTACTTC. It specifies CASRKEGAGNIQYF.

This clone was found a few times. The CDR3 loop reads CSVAGGSSYEQYF. CDR3 DNA sequence: TGCAGCGTTGCTGGCGGCAGCTCCTACGAGCAGTACTTC. The rearrangement joins TRBV29-1 to TRBJ2-7, with D unclear. In germline, CDR1 is SQVTM, CDR2 ANQGSEA. CDR3 length: 13 residues. V lost 4 bases to trimming and J lost 0 bases, with 10 bases between them.

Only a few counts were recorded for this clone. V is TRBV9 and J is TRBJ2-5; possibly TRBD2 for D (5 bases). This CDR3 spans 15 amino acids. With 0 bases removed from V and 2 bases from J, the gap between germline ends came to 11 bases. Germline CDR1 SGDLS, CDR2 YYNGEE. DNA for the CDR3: TGTGCCAGCAGCGTAGCTGCGGGTAGACAAGAGACCCAGTACTTC. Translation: CASSVAAGRQETQYF.

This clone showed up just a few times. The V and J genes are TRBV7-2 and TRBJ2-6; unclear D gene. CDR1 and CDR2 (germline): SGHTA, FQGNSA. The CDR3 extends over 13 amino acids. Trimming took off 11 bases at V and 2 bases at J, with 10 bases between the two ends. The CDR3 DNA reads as TGTGCCTCACGGGTAACTGGGGCCAACGTCCTGACTTTC. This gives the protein CASRVTGANVLTF.

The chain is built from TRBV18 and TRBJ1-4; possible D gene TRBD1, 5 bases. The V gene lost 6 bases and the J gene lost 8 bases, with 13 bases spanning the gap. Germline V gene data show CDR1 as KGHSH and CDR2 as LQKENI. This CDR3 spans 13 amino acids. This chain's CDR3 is CASSGPRGEKLFF. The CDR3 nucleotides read TGTGCCAGCTCGGGGCCCCGCGGCGAAAAACTGTTTTTT.

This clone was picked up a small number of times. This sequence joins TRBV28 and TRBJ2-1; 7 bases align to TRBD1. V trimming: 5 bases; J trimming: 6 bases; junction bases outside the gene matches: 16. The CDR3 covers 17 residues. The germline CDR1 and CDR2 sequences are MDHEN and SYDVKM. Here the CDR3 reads CASSPWDDREGFNEQFF. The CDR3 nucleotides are TGTGCCAGCAGTCCCTGGGACGACAGGGAAGGTTTCAATGAGCAGTTCTTC. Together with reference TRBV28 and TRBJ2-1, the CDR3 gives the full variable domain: DVKVTQSSRYLVKRTGEKVFLECVQDMDHENMFWYRQDPGLGLRLIYFSYDVKMKEKGDIPEGYSVSREKKERFSLILESASTNQTSMYLCASSPWDDREGFNEQFFGPGTRLTVL.

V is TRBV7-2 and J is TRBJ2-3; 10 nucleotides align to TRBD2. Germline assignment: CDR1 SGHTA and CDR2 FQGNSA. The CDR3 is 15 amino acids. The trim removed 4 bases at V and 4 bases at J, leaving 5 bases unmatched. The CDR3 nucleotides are TGTGCCAGCAGCTCCCGAGGGACTAGCGCAGATACGCAGTATTTT. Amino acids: CASSSRGTSADTQYF. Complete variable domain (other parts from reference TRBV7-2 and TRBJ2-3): GAGVSQSPSNKVTEKGKDVELRCDPISGHTALYWYRQSLGQGLEFLIYFQGNSAPDKSGLPSDRFSAERTGGSVSTLTIQRTQQEDSAVYLCASSSRGTSADTQYFGPGTRLTVL.

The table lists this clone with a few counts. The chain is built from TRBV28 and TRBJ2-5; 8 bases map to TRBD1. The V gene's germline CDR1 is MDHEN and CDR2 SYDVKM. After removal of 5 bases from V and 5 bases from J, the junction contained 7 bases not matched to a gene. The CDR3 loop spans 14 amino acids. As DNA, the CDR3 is TGTGCCAGCAGTCGGACAGGGACTTTGGAGACCCAGTACTTC. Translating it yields CASSRTGTLETQYF.

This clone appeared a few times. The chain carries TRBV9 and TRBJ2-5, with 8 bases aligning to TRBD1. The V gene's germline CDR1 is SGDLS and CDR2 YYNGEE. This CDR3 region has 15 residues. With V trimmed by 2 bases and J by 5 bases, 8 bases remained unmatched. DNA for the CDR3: TGTGCCAGCAGCGTGCAGGGGGCAGTTTTCGAGACCCAGTACTTC. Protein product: CASSVQGAVFETQYF. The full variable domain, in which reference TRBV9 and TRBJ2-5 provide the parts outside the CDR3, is DSGVTQTPKHLITATGQRVTLRCSPRSGDLSVYWYQQSLDQGLQFLIQYYNGEERAKGNILERFSAQQFPDLHSELNLSSLELGDSALYFCASSVQGAVFETQYFGPGTRLLVL.

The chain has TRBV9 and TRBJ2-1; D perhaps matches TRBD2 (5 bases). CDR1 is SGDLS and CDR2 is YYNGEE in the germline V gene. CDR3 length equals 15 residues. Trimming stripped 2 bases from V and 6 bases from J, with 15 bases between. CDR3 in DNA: TGTGCCAGCAGCGTTTTTCCCGAAGGGAGCAATGAGCAGTTCTTC. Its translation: CASSVFPEGSNEQFF.

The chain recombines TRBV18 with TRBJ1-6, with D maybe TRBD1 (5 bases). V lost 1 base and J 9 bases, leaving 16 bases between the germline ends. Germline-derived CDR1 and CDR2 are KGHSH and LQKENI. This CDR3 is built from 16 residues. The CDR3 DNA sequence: TGTGCCAGCTCACCACAAGAGAGGCAGGGTGCTTCACCCCTCCACTTT. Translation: CASSPQERQGASPLHF.

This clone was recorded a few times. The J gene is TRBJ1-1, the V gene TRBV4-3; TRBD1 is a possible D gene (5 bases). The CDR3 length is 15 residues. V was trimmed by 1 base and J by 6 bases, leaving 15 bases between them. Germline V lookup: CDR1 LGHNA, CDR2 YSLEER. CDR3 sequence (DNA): TGCGCCAGCAGCCAAGTCCCAGGGAGGAAGGCTGAAGCTTTCTTT. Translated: CASSQVPGRKAEAFF.

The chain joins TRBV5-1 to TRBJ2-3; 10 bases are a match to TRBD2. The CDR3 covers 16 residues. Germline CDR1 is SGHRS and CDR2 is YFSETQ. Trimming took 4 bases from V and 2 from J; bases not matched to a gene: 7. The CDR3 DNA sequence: TGCGCCAGCAGCAGTCTTAGCGGGGGGCTCACAGATACGCAGTATTTT. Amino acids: CASSSLSGGLTDTQYF.

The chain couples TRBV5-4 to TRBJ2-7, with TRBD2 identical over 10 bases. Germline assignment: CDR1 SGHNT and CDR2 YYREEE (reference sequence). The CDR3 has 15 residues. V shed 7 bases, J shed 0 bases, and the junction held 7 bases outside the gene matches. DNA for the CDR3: TGTGCCAGCGGGATTACTAGCGGGAACTCCTACGAGCAGTACTTC. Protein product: CASGITSGNSYEQYF.

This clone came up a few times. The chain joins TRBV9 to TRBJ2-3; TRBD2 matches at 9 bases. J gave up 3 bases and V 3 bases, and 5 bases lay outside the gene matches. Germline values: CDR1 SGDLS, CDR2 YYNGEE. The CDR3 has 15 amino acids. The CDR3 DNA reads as TGTGCCAGCAGCGCTCGACTAGCGGAGACAGATACGCAGTATTTT. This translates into CASSARLAETDTQYF.

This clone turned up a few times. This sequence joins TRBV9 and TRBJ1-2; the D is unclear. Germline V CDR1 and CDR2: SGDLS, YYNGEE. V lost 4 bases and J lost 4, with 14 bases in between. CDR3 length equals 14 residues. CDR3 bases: TGTGCCAGCAGCCCCGGACGGAGGGCCTATGGCTACACCTTC. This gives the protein CASSPGRRAYGYTF. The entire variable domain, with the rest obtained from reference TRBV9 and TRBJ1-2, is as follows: DSGVTQTPKHLITATGQRVTLRCSPRSGDLSVYWYQQSLDQGLQFLIQYYNGEERAKGNILERFSAQQFPDLHSELNLSSLELGDSALYFCASSPGRRAYGYTFGSGTRLTVV.